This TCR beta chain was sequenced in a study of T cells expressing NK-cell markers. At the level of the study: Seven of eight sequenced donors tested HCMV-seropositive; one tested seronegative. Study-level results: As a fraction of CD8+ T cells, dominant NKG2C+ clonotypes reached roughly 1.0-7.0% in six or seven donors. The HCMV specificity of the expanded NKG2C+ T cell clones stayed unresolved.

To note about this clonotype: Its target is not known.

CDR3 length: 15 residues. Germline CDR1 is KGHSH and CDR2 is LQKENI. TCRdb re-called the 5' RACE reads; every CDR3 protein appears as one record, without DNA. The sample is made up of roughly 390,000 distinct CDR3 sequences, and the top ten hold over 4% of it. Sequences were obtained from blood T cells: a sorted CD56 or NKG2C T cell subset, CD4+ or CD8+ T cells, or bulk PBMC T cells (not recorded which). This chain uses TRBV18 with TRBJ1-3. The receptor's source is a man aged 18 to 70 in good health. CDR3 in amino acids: CASSPLDTDGNTIYF. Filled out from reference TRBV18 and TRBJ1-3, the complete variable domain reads NAGVMQNPRHLVRRRGQEARLRCSPMKGHSHVYWYRQLPEEGLKFMVYLQKENIIDESGMPKERFSAEFPKEGPSILRIQQVVRGDSAAYFCASSPLDTDGNTIYFGEGSWLTVV.